Shown below are 9 T cell receptor beta chains from a single sample sequenced in a study of neurological immune-mediated disorders. From the 5' RACE reads, TCRdb called clonotypes with MiXCR, one entry per CDR3 protein. Among 120,000 or so distinct CDR3 sequences listed, around 3% were seen once. Sequenced: PBMCs. The receptors derive from a woman in her 30s with multiple sclerosis.

This clonotype was picked up many times. V gene TRBV5-1 combines with J gene TRBJ2-5; 8 nucleotides match TRBD1. Trimming at V came to 4 bases and at J to 3 bases, leaving 5 bases not matched to a gene. CDR1 and CDR2 from the germline V gene are SGHRS and YFSETQ. The CDR3 contains 14 residues. The CDR3 region is CASSPGQAKETQYF. CDR3 sequence (DNA): TGCGCCAGCAGCCCGGGACAGGCGAAAGAGACCCAGTACTTC.

This clonotype showed up many times. The rearrangement uses TRBV7-2 and TRBJ2-1; 10 bases are shared with TRBD2. The V and J ends lost 4 bases and 4 bases, in that order; junction bases with no gene match: 10. The CDR3 consists of 17 residues. Germline values: CDR1 SGHTA, CDR2 FQGNSA. The CDR3 DNA sequence: TGTGCCAGCAGCTACCCGGGACTAGCGATAAATTACAATGAGCAGTTCTTC. Its translation is CASSYPGLAINYNEQFF. Full variable domain (missing parts from reference TRBV7-2 and TRBJ2-1): GAGVSQSPSNKVTEKGKDVELRCDPISGHTALYWYRQSLGQGLEFLIYFQGNSAPDKSGLPSDRFSAERTGGSVSTLTIQRTQQEDSAVYLCASSYPGLAINYNEQFFGPGTRLTVL.

This clonotype occurred many times. V is TRBV20-1 and J is TRBJ2-4, with TRBD1 matching 7 bases. Germline V gene sequence: CDR1 DFQATT, CDR2 SNEGSKA (reference sequence). V dropped 0 bases and J dropped 5; count of bases not matched to a gene: 10. The CDR3 runs to 16 residues. Here the CDR3 reads CSARDPGQPIENIQYF. In DNA form, the CDR3 reads TGCAGTGCTAGAGATCCGGGACAGCCTATCGAAAACATTCAGTACTTC.

In this sample, this clonotype turned up many times. V is TRBV7-2 and J is TRBJ2-3; D possibly matches TRBD1 or TRBD2 (5 bases each). V lost 5 bases and J lost 5, with 17 bases in between. CDR3 length equals 15 residues. Germline V lookup: CDR1 SGHTA, CDR2 FQGNSA. For the CDR3, the DNA is TGTGCCAGCAGCATCGGGACCCCGAACCTAGATACGCAGTATTTT. Translation gives CASSIGTPNLDTQYF.

This clonotype was recorded at least ten times. The rearrangement joins TRBV9 to TRBJ1-3; D is unclear. V was clipped by 2 bases and J by 0 bases, with 6 bases between them. Looked up from germline, CDR1 is SGDLS and CDR2 is YYNGEE. This CDR3 spans 14 amino acids. The CDR3 spells CASSVGVSGNTIYF. The CDR3 region has the DNA TGTGCCAGCAGCGTTGGCGTCTCTGGAAACACCATATATTTT.

The sample holds many counts of this clonotype. The chain employs TRBV4-1 and TRBJ2-5; 9 nucleotides align to TRBD1. V lost 1 base, J lost 4 bases, and 1 base stayed unmatched. The CDR3 is 14 amino acids. CDR1 MGHRA and CDR2 YSYEKL come from the germline V gene. In DNA form, the CDR3 reads TGCGCCAGCAGCCAAGGGACAGGGGCAGAGACCCAGTACTTC. Its protein product is CASSQGTGAETQYF.

This clonotype was found many times. The chain joins TRBV20-1 to TRBJ2-5; D unresolved. Trimming stripped 5 bases from V and 1 base from J, with 5 bases between. The CDR3 has 11 amino acids. CDR1 is DFQATT and CDR2 is SNEGSKA in the germline V gene (reference sequence). CDR3 in DNA: TGCAGTGCTGAAGCCCAAGAGACCCAGTACTTC. Translating it yields CSAEAQETQYF.

The table lists this clonotype with a few counts. The chain uses TRBV13 and TRBJ2-7, with TRBD1 matching over 8 bases. Trimming at V came to 3 bases and at J to 6 bases, leaving 7 bases not matched to a gene. This CDR3 is built from 14 residues. In germline, CDR1 is PRHDT, CDR2 FYEKMQ (reference sequence). The CDR3 DNA sequence: TGTGCCAGCAGCTTTGCGGACAGGGCTCGCGAGCAGTACTTC. Its protein is CASSFADRAREQYF.

This clonotype appeared many times. The rearrangement uses TRBV21-1 and TRBJ1-2; the table's D call, TRBD1, was not checked against the DNA. TRBV21-1 is termed a pseudogene. CDR3 length: 15 residues. The CDR3 sequence: CASSRRTGELYGYTF. Written as DNA, the CDR3 is TGTGCCAGCAGCCGTCGGACAGGGGAATTGTATGGCTACACCTTC.